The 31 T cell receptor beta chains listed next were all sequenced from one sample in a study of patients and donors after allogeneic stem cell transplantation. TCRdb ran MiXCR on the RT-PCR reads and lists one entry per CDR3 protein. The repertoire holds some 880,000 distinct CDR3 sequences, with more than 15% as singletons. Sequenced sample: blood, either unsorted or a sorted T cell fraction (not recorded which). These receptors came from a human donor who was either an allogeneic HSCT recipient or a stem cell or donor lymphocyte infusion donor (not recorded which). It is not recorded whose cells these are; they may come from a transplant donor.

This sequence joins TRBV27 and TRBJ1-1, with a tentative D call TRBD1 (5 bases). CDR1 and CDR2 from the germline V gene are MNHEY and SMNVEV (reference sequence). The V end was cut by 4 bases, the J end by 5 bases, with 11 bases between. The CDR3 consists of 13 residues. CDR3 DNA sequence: TGTGCCAGCAGTTATCAGGGTCGGACTGAAGCTTTCTTT. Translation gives CASSYQGRTEAFF.

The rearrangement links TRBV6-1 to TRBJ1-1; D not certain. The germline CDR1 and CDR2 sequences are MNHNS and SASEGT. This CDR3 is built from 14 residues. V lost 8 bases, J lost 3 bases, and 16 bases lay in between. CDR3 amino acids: CASSRGLYDTEAFF. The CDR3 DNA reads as TGTGCCAGCTCTAGAGGGCTGTACGACACTGAAGCTTTCTTT.

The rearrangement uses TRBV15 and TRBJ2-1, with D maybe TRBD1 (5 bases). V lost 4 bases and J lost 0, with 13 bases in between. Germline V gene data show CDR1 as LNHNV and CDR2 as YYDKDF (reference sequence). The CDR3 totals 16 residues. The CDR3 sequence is CATSTKKGRSYNEQFF. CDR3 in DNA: TGTGCCACCAGCACCAAAAAGGGGCGCTCCTACAATGAGCAGTTCTTC.

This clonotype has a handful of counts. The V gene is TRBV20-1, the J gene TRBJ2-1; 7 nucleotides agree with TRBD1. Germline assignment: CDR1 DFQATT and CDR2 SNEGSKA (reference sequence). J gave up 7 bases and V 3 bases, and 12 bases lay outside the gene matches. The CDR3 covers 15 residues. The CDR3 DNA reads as TGCAGTGCTAGGAGCTACCAGGGACAGAAAAATGAGCAGTTCTTC. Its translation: CSARSYQGQKNEQFF.

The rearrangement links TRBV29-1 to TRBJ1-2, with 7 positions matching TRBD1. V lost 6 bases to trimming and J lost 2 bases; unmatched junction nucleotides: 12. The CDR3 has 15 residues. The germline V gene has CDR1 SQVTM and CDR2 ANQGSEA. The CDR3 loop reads CSVLLGTASNYGYTF. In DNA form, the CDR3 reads TGCAGCGTCCTCCTCGGGACAGCCTCAAACTATGGCTACACCTTC.

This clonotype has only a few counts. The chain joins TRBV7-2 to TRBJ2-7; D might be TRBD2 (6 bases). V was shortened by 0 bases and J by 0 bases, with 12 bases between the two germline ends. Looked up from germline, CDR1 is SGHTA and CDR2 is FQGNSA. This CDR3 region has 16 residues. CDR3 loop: CASSLAWRGSSYEQYF. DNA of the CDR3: TGTGCCAGCAGCTTAGCGTGGCGGGGCAGCTCCTACGAGCAGTACTTC.

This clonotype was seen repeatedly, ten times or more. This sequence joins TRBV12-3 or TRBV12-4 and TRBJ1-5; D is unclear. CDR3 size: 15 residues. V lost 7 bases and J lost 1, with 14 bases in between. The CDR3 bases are TGTGCCAGCACCCTGGATACTGGGAGCAATCAGCCCCAGCATTTT. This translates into CASTLDTGSNQPQHF.

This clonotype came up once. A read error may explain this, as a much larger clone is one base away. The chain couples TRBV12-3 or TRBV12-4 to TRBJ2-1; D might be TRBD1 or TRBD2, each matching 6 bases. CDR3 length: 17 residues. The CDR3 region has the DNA TGTGCCAGCAGTTTAGGGGCACAGGGAGGCACCTACAATGTGCAGTTCTTC. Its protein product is CASSLGAQGGTYNVQFF.

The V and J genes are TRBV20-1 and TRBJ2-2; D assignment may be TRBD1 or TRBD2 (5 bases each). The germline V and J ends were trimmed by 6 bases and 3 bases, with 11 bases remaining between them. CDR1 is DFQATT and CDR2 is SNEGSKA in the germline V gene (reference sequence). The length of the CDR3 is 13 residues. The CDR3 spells CSAGQGDTGELFF. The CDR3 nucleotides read TGCAGTGCGGGCCAGGGAGACACCGGGGAGCTGTTTTTT.

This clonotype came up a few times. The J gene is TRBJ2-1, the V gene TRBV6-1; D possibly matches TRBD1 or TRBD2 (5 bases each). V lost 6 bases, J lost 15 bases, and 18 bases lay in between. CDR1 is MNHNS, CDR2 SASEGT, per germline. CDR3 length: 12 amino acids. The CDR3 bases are TGTGCCAGCAGGTCCGGGACCCCCTCTGTGTTCTTC. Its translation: CASRSGTPSVFF.

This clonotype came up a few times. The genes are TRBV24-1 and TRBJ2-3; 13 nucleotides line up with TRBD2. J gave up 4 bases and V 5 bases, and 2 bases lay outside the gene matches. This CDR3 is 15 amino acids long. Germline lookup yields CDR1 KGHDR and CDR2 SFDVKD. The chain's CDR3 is CATSGGLAGADTQYF. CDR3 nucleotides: TGTGCCACCAGTGGAGGACTAGCGGGAGCAGATACGCAGTATTTT.

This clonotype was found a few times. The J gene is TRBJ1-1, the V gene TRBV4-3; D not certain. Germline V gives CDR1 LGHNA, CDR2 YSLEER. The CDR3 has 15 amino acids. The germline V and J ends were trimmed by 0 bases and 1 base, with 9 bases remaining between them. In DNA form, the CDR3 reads TGCGCCAGCAGCCAAGATGCACGATGGAACACTGAAGCTTTCTTT. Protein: CASSQDARWNTEAFF.

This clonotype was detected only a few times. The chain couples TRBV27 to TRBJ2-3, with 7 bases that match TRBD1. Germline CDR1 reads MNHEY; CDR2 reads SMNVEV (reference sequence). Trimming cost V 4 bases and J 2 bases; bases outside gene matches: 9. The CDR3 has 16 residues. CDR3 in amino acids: CASSYSTGFVTDTQYF. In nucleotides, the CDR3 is TGTGCCAGCAGTTATTCGACAGGGTTCGTCACAGATACGCAGTATTTT.

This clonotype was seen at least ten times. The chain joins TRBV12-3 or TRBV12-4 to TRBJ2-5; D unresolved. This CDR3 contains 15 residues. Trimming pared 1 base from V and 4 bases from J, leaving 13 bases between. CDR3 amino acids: CASSLVTGSGETQYF. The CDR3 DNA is TGTGCCAGCAGTTTAGTTACTGGATCGGGAGAGACCCAGTACTTC.

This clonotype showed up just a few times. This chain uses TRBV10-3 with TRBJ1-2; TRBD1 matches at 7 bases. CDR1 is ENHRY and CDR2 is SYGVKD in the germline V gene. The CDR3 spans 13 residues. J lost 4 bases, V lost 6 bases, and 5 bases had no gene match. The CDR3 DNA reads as TGTGCCATCAGAACGGACAGGAGCTATGGCTACACCTTC. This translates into CAIRTDRSYGYTF.

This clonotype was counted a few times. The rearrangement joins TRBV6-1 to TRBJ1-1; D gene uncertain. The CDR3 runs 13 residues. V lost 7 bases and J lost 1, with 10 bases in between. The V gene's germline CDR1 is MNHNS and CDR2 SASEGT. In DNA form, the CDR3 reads TGTGCCAGCACCCGAGGAGAGAACACTGAAGCTTTCTTT. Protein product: CASTRGENTEAFF.

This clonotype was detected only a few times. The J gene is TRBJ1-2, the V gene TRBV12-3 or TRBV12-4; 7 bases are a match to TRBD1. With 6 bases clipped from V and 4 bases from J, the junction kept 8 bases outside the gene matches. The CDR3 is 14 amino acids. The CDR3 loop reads CASRGWDSSYGYTF. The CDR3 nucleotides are TGTGCCAGCAGGGGCTGGGACAGTTCCTATGGCTACACCTTC.

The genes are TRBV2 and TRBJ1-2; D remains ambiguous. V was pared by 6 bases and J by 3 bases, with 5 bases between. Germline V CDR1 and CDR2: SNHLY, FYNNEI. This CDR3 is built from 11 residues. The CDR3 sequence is CASSADYGYTF. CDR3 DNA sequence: TGTGCCAGCAGCGCGGACTATGGCTACACCTTC.

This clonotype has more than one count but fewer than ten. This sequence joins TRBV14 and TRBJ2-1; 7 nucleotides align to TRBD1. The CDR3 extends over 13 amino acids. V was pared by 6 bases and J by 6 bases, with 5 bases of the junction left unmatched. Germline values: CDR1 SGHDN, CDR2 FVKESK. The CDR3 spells CASREQGFNEQFF. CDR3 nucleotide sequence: TGTGCCAGCAGGGAACAGGGGTTCAATGAGCAGTTCTTC.

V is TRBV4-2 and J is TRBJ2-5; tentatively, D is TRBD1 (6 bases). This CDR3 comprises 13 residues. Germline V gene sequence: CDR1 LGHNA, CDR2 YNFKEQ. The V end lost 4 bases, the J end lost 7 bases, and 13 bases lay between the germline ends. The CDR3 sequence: CASSPRGEGTQYF. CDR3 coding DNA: TGTGCCAGCAGCCCCAGGGGCGAAGGGACCCAGTACTTC.

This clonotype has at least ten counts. This CDR3 reads CASSYSMLAVAKNIQYF. The CDR3 nucleotides read TGTGCCAGCAGTTACTCGATGCTAGCGGTAGCCAAAAACATTCAGTACTTC. This chain joins TRBV6-5 and TRBJ2-4, with 7 bases identical to TRBD2. The CDR3 runs to 17 residues. Trimming at V came to 0 bases and at J to 0 bases, leaving 5 bases not matched to a gene. In germline, CDR1 is MNHEY, CDR2 SVGAGI.

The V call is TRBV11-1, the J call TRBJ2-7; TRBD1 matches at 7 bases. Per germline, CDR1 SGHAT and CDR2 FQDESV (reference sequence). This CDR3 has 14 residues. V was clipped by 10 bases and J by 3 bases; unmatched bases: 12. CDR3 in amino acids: CANHTGDGIYEQYF. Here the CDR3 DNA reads TGTGCCAACCACACAGGGGATGGGATCTACGAGCAGTACTTC.

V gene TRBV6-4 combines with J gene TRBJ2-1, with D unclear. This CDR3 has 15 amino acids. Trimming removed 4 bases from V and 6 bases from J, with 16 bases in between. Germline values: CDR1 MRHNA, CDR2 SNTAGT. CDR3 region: CASSATPQHVNEQFF. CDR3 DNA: TGTGCCAGCAGTGCGACGCCTCAGCACGTCAATGAGCAGTTCTTC.

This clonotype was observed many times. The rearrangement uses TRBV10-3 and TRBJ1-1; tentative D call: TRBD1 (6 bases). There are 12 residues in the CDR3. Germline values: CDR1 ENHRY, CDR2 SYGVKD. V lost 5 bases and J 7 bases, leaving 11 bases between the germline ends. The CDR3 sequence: CAISFTGFEAFF. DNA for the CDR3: TGTGCCATCAGTTTTACAGGGTTTGAAGCTTTCTTT.

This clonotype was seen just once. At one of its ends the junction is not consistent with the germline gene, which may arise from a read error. CDR3 DNA sequence: TGTGCCAGCAGTTACTCGGGTCCCTCTGGAAACACCATACATTTT. Residues: CASSYSGPSGNTIHF. The V gene is TRBV6-5, the J gene TRBJ1-3; D remains ambiguous. The CDR3 is 15 residues long. The germline CDR1 and CDR2 sequences are MNHEY and SVGAGI.

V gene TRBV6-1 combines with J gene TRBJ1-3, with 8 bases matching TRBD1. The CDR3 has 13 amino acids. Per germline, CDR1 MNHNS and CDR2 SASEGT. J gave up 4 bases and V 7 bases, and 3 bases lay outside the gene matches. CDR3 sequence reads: CASTGQGGNTIYF. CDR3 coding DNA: TGTGCCAGCACTGGACAGGGCGGAAACACCATATATTTT.

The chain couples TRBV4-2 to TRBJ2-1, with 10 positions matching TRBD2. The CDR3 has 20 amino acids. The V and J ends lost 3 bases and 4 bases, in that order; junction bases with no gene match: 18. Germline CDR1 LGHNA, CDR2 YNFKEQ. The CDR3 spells CASSHLRGLAGEGEYNEQFF. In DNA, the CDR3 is TGTGCCAGCAGCCACCTCCGCGGTCTAGCGGGAGAGGGAGAATACAATGAGCAGTTCTTC.

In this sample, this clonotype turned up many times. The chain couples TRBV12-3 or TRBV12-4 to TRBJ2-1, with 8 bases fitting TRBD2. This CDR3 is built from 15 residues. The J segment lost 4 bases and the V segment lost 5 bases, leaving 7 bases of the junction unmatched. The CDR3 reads CASSPGTRGYNEQFF. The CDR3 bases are TGTGCCAGCAGTCCCGGGACTAGAGGGTACAATGAGCAGTTCTTC.

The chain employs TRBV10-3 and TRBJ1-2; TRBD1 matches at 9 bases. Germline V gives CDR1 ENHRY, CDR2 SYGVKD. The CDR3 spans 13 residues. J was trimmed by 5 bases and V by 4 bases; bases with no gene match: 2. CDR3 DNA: TGTGCCATCAGTGGGGACAGGGAGTATGGCTACACCTTC. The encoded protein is CAISGDREYGYTF.

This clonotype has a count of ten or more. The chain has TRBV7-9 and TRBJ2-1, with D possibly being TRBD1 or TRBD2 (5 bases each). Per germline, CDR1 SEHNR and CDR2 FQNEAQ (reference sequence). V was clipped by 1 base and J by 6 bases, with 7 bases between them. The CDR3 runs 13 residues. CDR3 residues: CASSLDGGNEQFF. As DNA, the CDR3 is TGTGCCAGCAGCTTAGATGGGGGCAATGAGCAGTTCTTC.

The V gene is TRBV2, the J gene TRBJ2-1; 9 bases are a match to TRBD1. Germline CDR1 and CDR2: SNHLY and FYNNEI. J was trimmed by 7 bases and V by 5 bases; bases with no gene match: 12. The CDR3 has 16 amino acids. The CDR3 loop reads CASSPLGGQGGNEQFF. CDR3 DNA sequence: TGTGCCAGCAGTCCTTTGGGGGGACAGGGTGGTAATGAGCAGTTCTTC. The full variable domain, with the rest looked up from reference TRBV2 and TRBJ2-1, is EPEVTQTPSHQVTQMGQEVILRCVPISNHLYFYWYRQILGQKVEFLVSFYNNEISEKSEIFDDQFSVERPDGSNFTLKIRSTKLEDSAMYFCASSPLGGQGGNEQFFGPGTRLTVL.